The rows below give T cell receptor beta chains drawn from one sample of a study of blood T cell repertoires in COVID-19. Clones were read by immunoSEQ multiplex PCR, and TCRdb kept only the in-frame ones, dropping some. The sample includes roughly 150,000 clones, 60% to 85% of them seen just once. Sequencing was carried out using peripheral blood. Receptors originate from a man between 60 and 70 years old with acute or convalescent COVID-19. Both conserved end residues are part of each CDR3. D genes are given only for firm matches. Some rows mark clone size as missing; the rest say once, few, many or name a class of expanded clone.

D	size	V	J	DNA	CDR3
NA	NA	TRBV6-5	TRBJ1-3	TGTGCCAGCAGGCCGACTGGAGGTTCCCGAAACACCATATATTTT	CASRPTGGSRNTIYF
NA	NA	TRBV2	TRBJ2-5	TGTGCCAGCACGAGGGAAGAGACCCAGTACTTC	CASTREETQYF
TRBD1	NA	TRBV5-1	TRBJ2-5	TGCGCCAGCAGCTTGCAGGGGGAAGAGACCCAGTACTTC	CASSLQGEETQYF
TRBD1	NA	TRBV3-1/TRBV3-2	TRBJ1-2	TGTGCCAGCAGCCAAGACGGAGGGACAGGGGGTTATGGCTACACCTTC	CASSQDGGTGGYGYTF
TRBD1	NA	TRBV6-5	TRBJ1-5	TGTGATCAGACAGGGGCGAGTCAGCCCCAGCATTTT	CDQTGASQPQHF
TRBD2	NA	TRBV29-1	TRBJ2-2	TGCAGCGTTGAAGGGCGGGGGAAGGACGGGGAGCTGTTTTTT	CSVEGRGKDGELFF
NA	NA	TRBV27	TRBJ1-4	TGTGCCAGCAGTCCAAACATCAGGGGTACAGGTGAAAAACTGTTTTTT	CASSPNIRGTGEKLFF
TRBD1	NA	TRBV12-3/TRBV12-4	TRBJ1-2	TGTGCCAGCAGCCCCGACAGGGGCGATGGCTACACCTTC	CASSPDRGDGYTF
TRBD1	NA	TRBV9	TRBJ1-6	TGTGCCAGCAGCGTAGAGGGGACAGTCTCCTATAATTCACCCCTCCACTTT	CASSVEGTVSYNSPLHF
NA	NA	TRBV7-2	TRBJ2-5	TGTGCCAGCAGCTTACCCCGGGGTATCCAAGAGACCCAGTACTTC	CASSLPRGIQETQYF
TRBD2	few	TRBV7-3	TRBJ2-6	TGTGCCAGCAGCATGGGACTAGCGGGGGGCCGTACACTCTCTGGGGCCAACGTCCTGACTTTC	CASSMGLAGGRTLSGANVLTF
TRBD1	once	TRBV19	TRBJ1-1	TGTGCCAGTAGTTTTGGGACAGGGGTTGAAGCTTTCTTT	CASSFGTGVEAFF
TRBD1	few	TRBV4-3	TRBJ1-1	TGCGCCAGCAGCCAATTCCAGGGGGATGAAGCTTTCTTT	CASSQFQGDEAFF
NA	few	TRBV29-1	TRBJ2-2	TGCAGCGTTGTAGGGCAGGGAAACACCGGGGAGCTGTTTTTT	CSVVGQGNTGELFF
NA	few	TRBV30	TRBJ1-6	TGTGCCTGGAGTGTAAGAACCCGGGGGAATTCACCCCTCCACTTT	CAWSVRTRGNSPLHF
TRBD1	few	TRBV11-2	TRBJ1-6	TGTGCCAGCAGCTTCGGACAGGGTAATTCACCCCTCCACTTT	CASSFGQGNSPLHF
NA	NA	TRBV5-1	TRBJ2-2	TGCGCCAGCAGCGACCCGGGGAGCACCGGGGAGCTGTTTTTT	CASSDPGSTGELFF
NA	once	TRBV25-1	TRBJ2-5	TGTGCCAGCAGTGATAGTCCCGGGACCCAGTACTTC	CASSDSPGTQYF
TRBD1	NA	TRBV11-2	TRBJ1-2	TGTGCCAGCAGACCCGGACAGGGGTATGGCTACACCTTC	CASRPGQGYGYTF
TRBD1	NA	TRBV5-1	TRBJ1-6	TGCGCCAGCAGTTCCGGGACAGGGAATTCACCCCTCCACTTT	CASSSGTGNSPLHF
TRBD1	few	TRBV18	TRBJ1-2	TGTGCCAGCTCACCACAAGATCCTCCAGGGGGCTTCTATGGCTACACCTTC	CASSPQDPPGGFYGYTF
NA	NA	TRBV10-1	TRBJ1-5	TGCGCCAGCAGTGAGATGGGGGGTCTAGCGGATAGTCAGCCCCAGCATTTT	CASSEMGGLADSQPQHF
TRBD1	NA	TRBV28	TRBJ1-5	TGTGCCAGCAGTTTAGGACAGGGGGGTTATAGCAATCAGCCCCAGCATTTT	CASSLGQGGYSNQPQHF
TRBD1	once	TRBV9	TRBJ1-1	TGTGCCAGCAGCGGGGGAAGCCGGGACAGGGACACTGAAGCTTTCTTT	CASSGGSRDRDTEAFF
TRBD1	NA	TRBV2	TRBJ2-1	TGTGCCAGCAGTTTTACAGGGGTGGGGGACGTGAATGAGCAGTTCTTC	CASSFTGVGDVNEQFF
NA	NA	TRBV6-5	TRBJ2-2	TGTGCCAGCAGGGCGGGGTCCAAGGGAACCGGGGAGCTGTTTTTT	CASRAGSKGTGELFF
TRBD2	NA	TRBV7-6	TRBJ2-1	TGTGCCAGCAGCTCAGCCCTAGCGGGGGGCCACAATGAGCAGTTCTTC	CASSSALAGGHNEQFF
NA	NA	TRBV27	TRBJ2-3	TGTGCCAGCAGTTCCCGTTACACAGATACGCAGTATTTT	CASSSRYTDTQYF
TRBD1	NA	TRBV27	TRBJ1-5	TGTGCCAGCAAGGGACAGACCAATCAGCCCCAGCATTTT	CASKGQTNQPQHF
TRBD2	NA	TRBV2	TRBJ2-1	TGTGCCAGCAGTACAAGCGGGGGAAACAATGAGCAGTTCTTC	CASSTSGGNNEQFF
NA	NA	TRBV29-1	TRBJ1-2	TGCAGCGTTAACTTTTGGGAGGGCAAAGGCTACACCTTC	CSVNFWEGKGYTF
TRBD1	NA	TRBV7-3	TRBJ1-5	TGTGCCAGCAGCTTAACCCCCGGGGACAGGGACAATCAGCCCCAGCATTTT	CASSLTPGDRDNQPQHF
TRBD1	NA	TRBV6-5	TRBJ2-7	TGTGCCAGCAGAGGGGGGACAGGGGACGTCGAGCAGTACTTC	CASRGGTGDVEQYF
TRBD2	NA	TRBV28	TRBJ2-3	TGTGCCAGCAGTTCTCTAGCGGGGACGGGCACAGATACGCAGTATTTT	CASSSLAGTGTDTQYF
NA	once	TRBV12-5	TRBJ1-1	TGTGCTAGTGCCCCCCGGTCAGGGCGGAACACTGAAGCTTTCTTT	CASAPRSGRNTEAFF
NA	NA	TRBV6-5	TRBJ1-2	TGTGCCAGCAGCCGCGGCCACGGGGGGTACTATGGCTACACCTTC	CASSRGHGGYYGYTF
NA	NA	TRBV6-5	TRBJ1-1	TGTGCCAGCAGTTCAGGGGTCTCTCTTATGAACACTGAAGCTTTCTTT	CASSSGVSLMNTEAFF
NA	NA	TRBV19	TRBJ2-4	TGTGCCAGTAGTATGGGGGTCGGGGGAGCCAAAAACATTCAGTACTTC	CASSMGVGGAKNIQYF
TRBD1	NA	TRBV10-3	TRBJ2-1	TGTGCCATCAGTGAATCAGGGGGCTCCTACAATGAGCAGTTCTTC	CAISESGGSYNEQFF
TRBD1	NA	TRBV30	TRBJ1-6	TGTGCCTGGAGTACAGGGGGCGCGTCACCCCTCCACTTT	CAWSTGGASPLHF
NA	NA	TRBV24-1	TRBJ2-2	TGTGCCACCAGTGATTTTACGAACACCGGGGAGCTGTTTTTT	CATSDFTNTGELFF
TRBD1	NA	TRBV7-2	TRBJ1-5	TGTGCCAGCAGCGACAGGGGTGGGCCCCAGCATTTT	CASSDRGGPQHF